This T cell receptor (beta chain) was recovered during a study of human T cells and chemical hapten exposure. Study information: Throughout the roughly 25-week study, diphenylcyclopropenone was applied weekly to the patients' scalps. Study-wide results and limits: Expanded TCRs produced significantly more large CDR3 similarity clusters than controls did. Those TCRs sitting above 1 in 1000 frequency stayed the same with DPC sensitization.

Individual cDNA molecules (in the library) carried attached unique molecular identifiers. TCRdb re-derived calls from the RACE reads in MiXCR, one entry per CDR3 protein. This table has under 200,000 distinct CDR3 sequences, nearly 30% appearing once. V was cut by 0 bases and J by 5 bases, with 6 bases left in between. The V gene's germline CDR1 is LGHNA and CDR2 YSLEER. CDR3 size: 13 residues. Time point noted: pre-sensitization, week 0. Treatment noted: therapeutic diphenylcyclopropenone sensitization with weekly scalp DPC. This clonotype was observed a handful of times. The antigen is not known. The V call is TRBV4-3, the J call TRBJ2-3; D is unclear. Specimen: whole blood, collected in connection with sensitization to the hapten diphenylcyclopropenone (DPC). The origin of this receptor is a woman in her twenties or thirties with alopecia areata. Some clones in this sample may be carry-over from other donors' samples. As DNA, the CDR3 is TGCGCCAGCAGCCAAGATTTCGGAGATACGCAGTATTTT. This encodes CASSQDFGDTQYF.